These 22 T cell receptor beta chains were sequenced from one sample in a study of T cell responses to AZD1222 COVID-19 vaccine. TCRdb's copy holds only in-frame clones and misses some; the assay was immunoSEQ multiplex PCR. The profile shows 90,000 to 150,000 clones, around 86% of them singletons. The sample was peripheral blood, taken 28 days after the second AZD1222 dose. The receptors come from an adult who received the AZD1222 COVID-19 vaccine.

The CDR3 DNA sequence: TGTGCCAGCTCACCAACCGAGGGTTCACCCCTCCACTTT. Its protein is CASSPTEGSPLHF. The V and J genes are TRBV18 and TRBJ1-6; no firm D call. This CDR3 comprises 13 residues. V was trimmed by 2 bases and J by 9 bases, leaving 8 bases between them. CDR1 is KGHSH and CDR2 is LQKENI in the germline V gene.

This chain connects TRBV6-4 to TRBJ1-1; the D is unclear. The V end lost 2 bases, the J end lost 4 bases, and 8 bases lay between the germline ends. Germline CDR1 and CDR2: MRHNA and SNTAGT. This CDR3 has 13 residues. CDR3 DNA sequence: TGTGCCAGCAGTGACGGGGAAGGCACTGAAGCTTTCTTT. This gives the protein CASSDGEGTEAFF.

The chain has TRBV7-9 and TRBJ1-3; TRBD1 might be the D (5 bases). CDR3 size: 14 residues. Germline V gives CDR1 SEHNR, CDR2 FQNEAQ (reference sequence). V was cut by 8 bases and J by 4 bases, with 15 bases left in between. CDR3 region: CASAGGTVGNTIYF. In DNA, the CDR3 is TGTGCCAGCGCGGGAGGGACCGTCGGAAACACCATATATTTT.

The chain is built from TRBV11-3 and TRBJ1-2, with TRBD1 matching over 8 bases. In germline, CDR1 is SGHNT, CDR2 YENEEA. The CDR3 length is 13 residues. V lost 5 bases to trimming and J lost 5 bases; unmatched junction nucleotides: 4. The DNA of the CDR3 is TGTGCCAGCAGCCCAGGGGGCGGGTATGGCTACACCTTC. It yields the protein CASSPGGGYGYTF.

This chain joins TRBV6-1 and TRBJ1-3; maybe TRBD1 (6 bases). Between the trimmed V and J ends, which lost 0 bases and 7 bases, there was a span of 16 bases. CDR3 size: 16 residues. The germline gives CDR1 MNHNS, CDR2 SASEGT. The CDR3 coding sequence is TGTGCCAGCAGTGAAGCGCAGACTTGGGGGCTTAACACCATATATTTT. Translating gives CASSEAQTWGLNTIYF.

The gene calls are TRBV5-1 and TRBJ1-1; 7 positions match TRBD1. Trimming removed 1 base from V and 4 bases from J; junction bases left unmatched: 4. Germline values: CDR1 SGHRS, CDR2 YFSETQ. This CDR3 is built from 14 residues. The CDR3 spells CASSLTGVGTEAFF. CDR3 in DNA: TGCGCCAGCAGCTTGACAGGGGTTGGCACTGAAGCTTTCTTT.

This clone turned up a few times. The chain joins TRBV7-2 to TRBJ1-6; D not resolved. Trimming pared 5 bases from V and 8 bases from J, leaving 16 bases between. The CDR3 contains 15 residues. Germline V gives CDR1 SGHTA, CDR2 FQGNSA. CDR3 coding DNA: TGTGCCAGCAGCCCGGGCCCCCCACTTTATTCACCCCTCCACTTT. Translated: CASSPGPPLYSPLHF.

The chain uses TRBV6-5 and TRBJ2-4; 7 nucleotides align to TRBD1. The CDR3 contains 14 residues. V gave up 6 bases and J gave up 5 bases; unmatched junction bases: 7. Germline CDR1 reads MNHEY; CDR2 reads SVGAGI. The chain's CDR3 is CASRSTTGENIQYF. The CDR3 DNA reads TGTGCCAGCAGATCGACTACAGGGGAAAACATTCAGTACTTC.

V and J are TRBV6-2 or TRBV6-3 and TRBJ2-6; no firm D call. V dropped 4 bases and J dropped 3 bases, with 4 bases sitting between them. Germline V gene sequence: CDR1 MNHEY, CDR2 SVGEGT. The length of the CDR3 is 13 residues. The CDR3 protein is CASSLSGANVLTF. CDR3 sequence (DNA): TGTGCCAGCAGTTTGAGTGGGGCCAACGTCCTGACTTTC.

This sequence joins TRBV3-1 (or the pseudogene TRBV3-2) and TRBJ2-5; weak D call: TRBD2 (6 bases). V was trimmed by 7 bases and J by 0 bases, leaving 15 bases between them. The germline gives CDR1 LGHDT, CDR2 YNNKEL (reference sequence). CDR3 length: 15 amino acids. CDR3 residues: CASTPSGGNQETQYF. CDR3 sequence (DNA): TGTGCCAGCACCCCCAGCGGCGGGAACCAAGAGACCCAGTACTTC.

This chain uses TRBV4-1 with TRBJ1-2, with TRBD1 matching over 9 bases. V lost 3 bases to trimming and J lost 2 bases; unmatched junction nucleotides: 13. This CDR3 is 18 amino acids long. Germline assignment: CDR1 MGHRA and CDR2 YSYEKL. CDR3 in DNA: TGCGCCAGCAGCCATTACTCCCGGGACAGGGTGGGGAACTATGGCTACACCTTC. Protein product: CASSHYSRDRVGNYGYTF.

In its sample, this clone was seen many times. The genes are TRBV3-1 (or the pseudogene TRBV3-2) and TRBJ1-1, with TRBD1 as a possible D gene (5 bases). From germline, CDR1 is LGHDT and CDR2 YNNKEL (reference sequence). The CDR3 length is 15 residues. V was clipped by 5 bases and J by 0 bases, with 13 bases between them. DNA of the CDR3: TGTGCCAGCAGCTTCACATTGACAGTGAACACTGAAGCTTTCTTT. Encoded protein: CASSFTLTVNTEAFF.

J is TRBJ1-5 and V is TRBV19; D remains ambiguous. Germline V gives CDR1 LNHDA, CDR2 SQIVND (reference sequence). Trimming left V 7 bases short and J 1 base short, with 11 bases between. There are 14 residues in the CDR3. The DNA of the CDR3 is TGTGCCAGTACCCGACAATCAAGCAATCAGCCCCAGCATTTT. Protein sequence: CASTRQSSNQPQHF.

CDR3 nucleotide sequence: TGTGCCAGCAGCTCCTCCCCTTCCGGGACAGGATCCTACGAGCAGTACTTC. This codes for CASSSSPSGTGSYEQYF. The V call is TRBV7-9, the J call TRBJ2-7, with 8 nucleotides matching TRBD1. Germline lookup yields CDR1 SEHNR and CDR2 FQNEAQ (reference sequence). CDR3 size: 17 residues. The ends lost 4 bases at V and 1 base at J; junction bases unmatched: 12.

This chain joins TRBV6-1 and TRBJ1-1; tentatively, D is TRBD1 (6 bases). V was trimmed by 3 bases and J by 2 bases, leaving 10 bases between them. From germline, CDR1 is MNHNS and CDR2 SASEGT. CDR3 length: 14 residues. CDR3 protein: CASSEGRGNTEAFF. In DNA form, the CDR3 reads TGTGCCAGCAGTGAGGGCAGGGGCAACACTGAAGCTTTCTTT.

V and J are TRBV5-4 and TRBJ2-6, with TRBD2 matching 10 bases. The CDR3 is 16 amino acids. CDR1 SGHNT and CDR2 YYREEE come from the germline V gene (reference sequence). The trim removed 4 bases at V and 9 bases at J, leaving 10 bases unmatched. Here the CDR3 DNA reads TGTGCCAGCAGCCCCCCCGGAGCGGGGGGGCTCAACGTCCTGACTTTC. Translation: CASSPPGAGGLNVLTF.

V is TRBV9 and J is TRBJ1-4; 9 bases align to TRBD1. CDR3 length: 14 residues. Germline values: CDR1 SGDLS, CDR2 YYNGEE. J lost 7 bases, V lost 2 bases, and 3 bases had no gene match. CDR3 loop: CASSVGDRVEKLFF. CDR3 sequence (DNA): TGTGCCAGCAGCGTGGGGGACAGGGTTGAAAAACTGTTTTTT.

The chain recombines TRBV18 with TRBJ2-1, with 10 bases aligning to TRBD2. With 0 bases clipped from V and 2 bases from J, the junction kept 4 bases outside the gene matches. The CDR3 covers 17 residues. Germline V gene lookup returns CDR1 KGHSH and CDR2 LQKENI. The CDR3 spells CASSPPGLAGAYNEQFF. Written as DNA, the CDR3 is TGTGCCAGCTCACCACCGGGGCTAGCGGGGGCCTACAATGAGCAGTTCTTC.

The chain combines TRBV19 with TRBJ1-2; D remains ambiguous. The length of the CDR3 is 15 residues. Trimming took 2 bases from V and 7 from J, leaving 17 bases between them. Germline V gives CDR1 LNHDA, CDR2 SQIVND (reference sequence). The CDR3: CASSIISAISSGYTF. In nucleotides, the CDR3 is TGTGCCAGTAGTATAATTAGTGCCATCTCTAGTGGCTACACCTTC.

Only a few counts were recorded for this clone. The V call is TRBV14, the J call TRBJ2-7; D is perhaps TRBD2 (5 bases). CDR3 length equals 17 residues. Trimming stripped 4 bases from V and 2 bases from J, with 21 bases between. Germline values: CDR1 SGHDN, CDR2 FVKESK. The CDR3 DNA reads TGTGCCAGCAGCCCGTTAATTGTAGTGGGAGATACCTACGAGCAGTACTTC. Translating gives CASSPLIVVGDTYEQYF.

The chain recombines TRBV30 with TRBJ2-6; the D gene is possibly TRBD2 (5 bases). Trimming cost V 1 base and J 1 base, with 11 bases left between them. The CDR3 covers 16 residues. Per the germline V gene, CDR1 is GTSNPN and CDR2 is SVGIG (reference sequence). CDR3 DNA sequence: TGTGCCTGGAGTGGGACCGGGGTATCTGGGGCCAACGTCCTGACTTTC. Translating gives CAWSGTGVSGANVLTF.

This rearrangement joins TRBV28 to TRBJ1-4, with D unclear. The CDR3 extends over 15 amino acids. Looked up from germline, CDR1 is MDHEN and CDR2 is SYDVKM. V was cut by 3 bases and J by 0 bases, with 8 bases left in between. CDR3 residues: CASSFGWATNEKLFF. CDR3 nucleotides: TGTGCCAGCAGTTTCGGGTGGGCAACTAATGAAAAACTGTTTTTT.